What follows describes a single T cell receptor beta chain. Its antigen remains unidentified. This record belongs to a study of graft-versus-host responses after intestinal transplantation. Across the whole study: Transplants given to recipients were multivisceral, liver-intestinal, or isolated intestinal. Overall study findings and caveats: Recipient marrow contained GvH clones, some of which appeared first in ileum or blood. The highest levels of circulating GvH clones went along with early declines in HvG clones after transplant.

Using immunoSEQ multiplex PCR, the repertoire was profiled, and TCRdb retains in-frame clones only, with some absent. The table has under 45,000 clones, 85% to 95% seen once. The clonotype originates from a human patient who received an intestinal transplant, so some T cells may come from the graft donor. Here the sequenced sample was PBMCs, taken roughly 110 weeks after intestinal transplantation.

Written as DNA, the CDR3 is TGTGCCAGCAGTTACTCGTCGGGCGCTTACGAGCAGTACTTC. Its protein product is CASSYSSGAYEQYF. This chain uses TRBV6-5 with TRBJ2-7; D is unclear. This CDR3 has 14 residues. CDR1 is MNHEY and CDR2 is SVGAGI in the germline V gene. Trimming cost V 0 bases and J 4 bases, with 10 bases left between them.